The sequence of this T cell receptor beta chain was determined in a study of blood T cell repertoires in COVID-19. About the study: Italy, Spain and the United States were the sources of the convalescent and acute COVID-19 samples. T cells, B-cell-depleted T cells, or PBMCs provided the cDNA or gDNA that served as material.

The CDR3 is made up of 16 amino acids. V was trimmed by 2 bases and J by 3 bases, leaving 17 bases between them. CDR1 MGHRA and CDR2 YSYEKL come from the germline V gene. How the authors handled the data: Estimated nucleated cell counts came from reference gene primer amplification. The protocol was immunoSEQ multiplex PCR, while the TCRdb copy is restricted to in-frame clones and leaves out a portion. The DNA gave D and trimming, while V, J and clone size come from that table. The profile shows under 300,000 clones, around nine tenths of them singletons. The sample comprised peripheral blood. The sequence derives from a woman aged 40 to 50 who had recovered from COVID-19. This chain uses TRBV4-1 with TRBJ2-7; D possibly corresponds to TRBD2 (6 bases). The CDR3 spells CASSQRGGRDDYEQYF. CDR3 nucleotides: TGCGCCAGCAGCCAAAGGGGCGGGCGGGACGACTACGAGCAGTACTTC.